This TCR beta chain was obtained from a study of T cell responses to AZD1222 COVID-19 vaccine. V shed 6 bases and J shed 0 bases, with 6 bases lying between them. The germline CDR1 and CDR2 sequences are MNHEY and SMNVEV (reference sequence). The CDR3 length is 13 residues. The method was immunoSEQ multiplex PCR; TCRdb's version includes in-frame clones alone and lacks a portion of them. The sample lists about 120,000 clones; 90% were seen once. Study results and limitations: At baseline, just a handful of AZD1222 recipients tested seropositive. White British ancestry dominated among donors, who included more females, and clonal diversity was possibly underestimated.

This clone was seen only once. The antigen is not known. Material: peripheral blood, obtained on day 0 of AZD1222 vaccination. The genes are TRBV27 and TRBJ1-5; D not resolved. This clonotype was obtained from an adult in good health. This CDR3 is CASRASSNQPQHF. The CDR3 DNA sequence: TGTGCCAGCAGAGCCAGTAGCAATCAGCCCCAGCATTTT.